This entry lists 20 T cell receptor beta chains sequenced from one sample in a study of blood T cells in healthy people across ages. PCR was performed a second time for roughly 6 to 12 cycles using a sample-barcoded 5' primer and a J-beta primer mix. TCRdb re-called the 5' RACE reads with MiXCR, one entry per CDR3 protein. The data show hundreds of thousands of distinct CDR3 sequences, around 48% seen once. The sequencing sample was made of blood. The receptor set was obtained from a woman aged 60 to 75 in good health.

J is TRBJ2-4 and V is TRBV15; D not certain. The J call may be wrong; the DNA end is better matched by TRBJ2-7. CDR3 length equals 14 residues. CDR1 and CDR2 (germline): LNHNV, YYDKDF (reference sequence). CDR3 bases: TGTGCCACCAGCACCCGACCAGTAAACTACGAGCAGTACTTC. Its translation is CATSTRPVNYEQYF.

The chain joins TRBV4-3 to TRBJ2-2, with 12 bases lining up with TRBD1. CDR3 size: 17 residues. J gave up 5 bases and V 0 bases, and 4 bases lay outside the gene matches. Germline CDR1 is LGHNA and CDR2 is YSLEER. CDR3 protein: CASSQDRGQGATGELFF. CDR3 nucleotides: TGCGCCAGCAGCCAAGATCGGGGACAGGGGGCAACCGGGGAGCTGTTTTTT.

This clonotype was found a few times. CDR3 DNA: TGCGCCAGCAGCTTGATTGGGACAGCCCTGGGCGAGCAGTACTTC. It encodes CASSLIGTALGEQYF. V is TRBV5-1 and J is TRBJ2-7; 7 bases are a match to TRBD1. J gave up 6 bases and V 1 base, and 10 bases lay outside the gene matches. Germline V gene sequence: CDR1 SGHRS, CDR2 YFSETQ. The CDR3 runs 15 residues.

To note about this clonotype: At one end, the junction sequence differs from germline, possibly due to a read error. The CDR3 nucleotides are TGTGCCAACAGCTTAGCCGGAAGCACAGATACGCAGTATTTT. Translating gives CANSLAGSTDTQYF. The J gene is TRBJ2-3, the V gene TRBV7-2; D not certain. CDR1 and CDR2 from the germline V gene are SGHTA and FQGNSA. The CDR3 consists of 14 residues.

Worth noting for this clonotype: It may be a read error: a sequence one base away is much more abundant. The chain has TRBV20-1 and TRBJ2-5; 10 bases align to TRBD2. Germline assignment: CDR1 DFQATT and CDR2 SNEGSKA (reference sequence). The trim removed 6 bases at V and 11 bases at J, leaving 12 bases unmatched. The CDR3 is 13 amino acids. CDR3 coding DNA: TGCAGTGCAGCCGGGACTAGCGAGAGTAAGCAGTACTTC. Protein product: CSAAGTSESKQYF.

The chain joins TRBV29-1 to TRBJ2-5; 7 bases are shared with TRBD2. The CDR3 has 18 residues. Germline CDR1 is SQVTM and CDR2 is ANQGSEA. J lost 1 base, V lost 4 bases, and 18 bases had no gene match. The CDR3 reads CSVVRIVSRRESQETQYF. The CDR3 coding sequence is TGCAGCGTTGTGAGGATTGTTTCGAGGCGGGAGAGCCAAGAGACCCAGTACTTC.

This chain links TRBV5-8 with TRBJ2-3; D perhaps matches TRBD2 (5 bases). V was pared by 4 bases and J by 0 bases, with 12 bases between. Looked up from germline, CDR1 is SGHTS and CDR2 is YDEGEE. The CDR3 is 15 residues long. The CDR3 DNA follows: TGTGCCAGCAGCGGGGAGCGCACGAGCACAGATACGCAGTATTTT. It encodes CASSGERTSTDTQYF.

This rearrangement joins TRBV27 to TRBJ2-1; 9 bases line up with TRBD2. The J call may be in error: the DNA end matches TRBJ2-7 better. The germline V gene has CDR1 MNHEY and CDR2 SMNVEV (reference sequence). The CDR3 totals 16 residues. The CDR3 protein is CASKVTAGGSYNEQYF. Here the CDR3 DNA reads TGTGCCAGCAAGGTGACGGCGGGAGGGTCCTACAATGAGCAGTACTTC.

The chain links TRBV6-2 or TRBV6-3 to TRBJ2-5; 8 bases are shared with TRBD1. The J call may be faulty, since TRBJ2-7 better matches the DNA end. The germline V gene encodes CDR1 MNHEY and CDR2 SVGEGT. The CDR3 extends over 11 amino acids. The CDR3 sequence is CASTDRDEQYF. CDR3 bases: TGTGCCAGCACGGACAGGGACGAGCAGTACTTC.

The CDR3 bases are TGCAGTGCAACCGGGACTAGCGGGAGGGGCAACGAGCAGTACTTC. Translated, it gives CSATGTSGRGNEQYF. This chain links TRBV20-1 with TRBJ2-7, with 16 nucleotides matching TRBD2. There are 15 residues in the CDR3. CDR1 and CDR2 from the germline V gene are DFQATT and SNEGSKA (reference sequence). With V trimmed by 6 bases and J by 5 bases, 7 bases remained unmatched.

This clonotype was found a few times. V gene TRBV11-1 combines with J gene TRBJ1-1; D is ambiguous. The germline V gene encodes CDR1 SGHAT and CDR2 FQDESV (reference sequence). The CDR3 extends over 14 amino acids. V lost 5 bases, J lost 4 bases, and 14 bases lay in between. The chain's CDR3 is CASSPAFFSTEAFF. For the CDR3, the DNA is TGTGCCAGCAGCCCCGCATTTTTTTCCACTGAAGCTTTCTTT.

Details on this clonotype: An end of the junction differs from the germline gene, which may be a read error. The J gene is TRBJ1-1, the V gene TRBV4-2, with D possibly TRBD1 on 5 matching bases. The CDR3 is made up of 15 amino acids. The germline gives CDR1 LGHNA, CDR2 YNFKEQ. CDR3 sequence: CASSQAGGSNTEAFF. The DNA of the CDR3 is TGTGCCAGCAGTCAAGCCGGGGGTTCGAACACTGAAGCTTTCTTT.

The chain has TRBV3-1 and TRBJ2-7, with 9 nucleotides matching TRBD2. The DNA matches TRBJ2-5 better at its end, which makes the J call doubtful. Germline assignment: CDR1 LGHDT and CDR2 YNNKEL (reference sequence). This CDR3 is 14 amino acids long. The chain's CDR3 is CASSQAGGRGTQYF. CDR3 coding DNA: TGTGCCAGCAGCCAGGCGGGAGGGAGAGGGACCCAGTACTTC.

The chain links TRBV7-2 to TRBJ2-3, with 10 bases matching TRBD2. Germline CDR1 SGHTA, CDR2 FQGNSA. The junction had 9 bases not matched to a gene; V was cut back by 5 bases and J by 4 bases. CDR3 length: 16 amino acids. The CDR3 protein is CASSPRAGGLADTQYF. DNA of the CDR3: TGTGCCAGCAGCCCGAGAGCGGGAGGGCTGGCAGATACGCAGTATTTT. Variable domain in full (rest from reference TRBV7-2 and TRBJ2-3): GAGVSQSPSNKVTEKGKDVELRCDPISGHTALYWYRQSLGQGLEFLIYFQGNSAPDKSGLPSDRFSAERTGGSVSTLTIQRTQQEDSAVYLCASSPRAGGLADTQYFGPGTRLTVL.

This clonotype has only one observation. The chain couples TRBV20-1 to TRBJ1-1; the D is unclear. The germline V and J ends were trimmed by 6 bases and 3 bases, with 20 bases remaining between them. The CDR3 is 15 residues long. Germline V gene lookup returns CDR1 DFQATT and CDR2 SNEGSKA (reference sequence). In DNA form, the CDR3 reads TGCAGTGCCCCGACGGGTGTGGGTACGGACACTGAAGCTTTCTTT. The encoded protein is CSAPTGVGTDTEAFF.

A few counts support this clonotype. The chain joins TRBV28 to TRBJ1-2; D remains ambiguous. V shed 6 bases and J shed 2 bases, with 13 bases lying between them. CDR1 is MDHEN, CDR2 SYDVKM, per germline. This CDR3 spans 14 amino acids. The CDR3 DNA reads as TGTGCCAGCAGCCCCGGGCACGGGAACTATGGCTACACCTTC. This sequence encodes CASSPGHGNYGYTF.

Comments on this clonotype: A read error is possible here, since a much larger clone lies one base away. The chain couples TRBV10-3 to TRBJ1-6; D is unclear. The CDR3 runs 14 residues. Germline CDR1 ENHRY, CDR2 SYGVKD. In nucleotides, the CDR3 is TGTGCCATCAGTGAGCTGGGTTATAATCCACCCCTCCACTTT. Its translation: CAISELGYNPPLHF.

As to this clonotype: A much more abundant neighbour one base away suggests this may be a read error. This chain's CDR3 is CSVEGRSTDTQCF. The CDR3 nucleotides are TGCAGCGTTGAAGGGAGGAGCACAGATACGCAGTGTTTT. This chain connects TRBV29-1 to TRBJ2-3; the D gene is possibly TRBD2 (5 bases). Germline CDR1 and CDR2: SQVTM and ANQGSEA. CDR3 size: 13 residues.

The chain employs TRBV5-4 and TRBJ2-1, with TRBD2 matching over 11 bases. Germline V gene lookup returns CDR1 SGHNT and CDR2 YYREEE (reference sequence). This CDR3 has 15 amino acids. J was trimmed by 9 bases and V by 0 bases; bases with no gene match: 5. The CDR3 DNA reads as TGTGCCAGCAGCTTGGTACTAGCGGGAGTCAGTGAGCAGTTCTTC. This translates into CASSLVLAGVSEQFF.

This chain uses TRBV4-3 with TRBJ1-2; TRBD1 agrees at 10 bases. Germline assignment: CDR1 LGHNA and CDR2 YSLEER. The CDR3 consists of 15 residues. V dropped 3 bases and J dropped 8; count of bases not matched to a gene: 9. CDR3 nucleotide sequence: TGCGCCAGCAGCCAGAGAGGACAGGGGGATGGAGGCTACACCTTC. As protein: CASSQRGQGDGGYTF.